One sample yielded the 26 T cell receptor beta chains listed below, sequenced in a study of blood T cell repertoires in COVID-19. Sequencing used immunoSEQ multiplex PCR; TCRdb keeps in-frame clones, though not all of them. In the table there are 200,000 to 250,000 clones, roughly 86% of which are singletons. The material sequenced was peripheral blood. The receptors originated from a woman aged 50 to 60 with COVID-19, enrolled during active disease.

This rearrangement joins TRBV5-1 to TRBJ2-2, with D possibly TRBD1 on 6 matching bases. The germline CDR1 and CDR2 sequences are SGHRS and YFSETQ. The V gene lost 4 bases and the J gene lost 2 bases, with 30 bases spanning the gap. The CDR3 totals 21 residues. The CDR3 DNA sequence: TGCGCCAGCAGCACAAGGGGGTTTTGGACTCTGAAAAATTTTAACACCGGGGAGCTGTTTTTT. It codes for CASSTRGFWTLKNFNTGELFF.

The chain uses TRBV7-2 and TRBJ2-3, with a possible D match to TRBD1 (6 bases). Trimming shortened V by 1 base and J by 3 bases, and 8 bases separated the two germline ends. The CDR3 runs to 14 residues. CDR1 and CDR2 (germline): SGHTA, FQGNSA. As DNA, the CDR3 is TGTGCCAGCAGCTTAGGGCAGGGGACAGATACGCAGTATTTT. Residues: CASSLGQGTDTQYF.

The rearrangement joins TRBV6-5 to TRBJ2-7; D gene uncertain. This CDR3 has 14 amino acids. Germline V gene data show CDR1 as MNHEY and CDR2 as SVGAGI. The V gene lost 6 bases and the J gene lost 3 bases, with 15 bases spanning the gap. As DNA, the CDR3 is TGTGCCAGCAGATTTAGCTACACTGACTACGAGCAGTACGTC. Protein: CASRFSYTDYEQYV.

J is TRBJ2-2 and V is TRBV19, with 11 bases that match TRBD2. Germline CDR1 LNHDA, CDR2 SQIVND (reference sequence). The CDR3 covers 14 residues. J gave up 7 bases and V 4 bases, and 2 bases lay outside the gene matches. CDR3: CASSTLAGGGELFF. CDR3 in DNA: TGTGCCAGTAGTACCCTAGCGGGGGGCGGGGAGCTGTTTTTT.

V gene TRBV6-5 combines with J gene TRBJ1-5; 7 positions agree with TRBD1. CDR1 is MNHEY, CDR2 SVGAGI, per germline. The CDR3 is 14 residues long. With V trimmed by 6 bases and J by 6 bases, 8 bases remained unmatched. The CDR3 sequence is CASSPTGNLQPQHF. The CDR3 bases are TGTGCCAGCAGCCCGACAGGGAATCTTCAGCCCCAGCATTTT.

The rearrangement joins TRBV7-2 to TRBJ2-7; maybe TRBD1 (6 bases). V dropped 7 bases and J dropped 3 bases, with 13 bases sitting between them. The CDR3 loop spans 13 amino acids. Germline-derived CDR1 and CDR2 are SGHTA and FQGNSA. The CDR3 loop is CASTLRGFYEQYF. DNA of the CDR3: TGTGCCAGCACCCTCAGGGGCTTCTACGAGCAGTACTTC. Complete variable domain (other parts from reference TRBV7-2 and TRBJ2-7): GAGVSQSPSNKVTEKGKDVELRCDPISGHTALYWYRQSLGQGLEFLIYFQGNSAPDKSGLPSDRFSAERTGGSVSTLTIQRTQQEDSAVYLCASTLRGFYEQYFGPGTRLTVT.

The chain uses TRBV27 and TRBJ1-6, with D possibly matching TRBD1 (6 bases). The CDR3 is 13 residues long. Germline V gene lookup returns CDR1 MNHEY and CDR2 SMNVEV (reference sequence). V lost 7 bases and J 10 bases, leaving 14 bases between the germline ends. CDR3 sequence (DNA): TGTGCCAGCACCGGGGACATTTTATCACCCCTCCACTTT. The encoded protein is CASTGDILSPLHF.

In this sample, this clone turned up many times. V gene TRBV10-1 combines with J gene TRBJ2-2; TRBD1 agrees at 8 bases. CDR3 length equals 15 residues. Germline V gives CDR1 WNHNN, CDR2 SYGVQD (reference sequence). With V trimmed by 8 bases and J by 6 bases, 11 bases remained unmatched. CDR3: CASRGQDAGAGELFF. For the CDR3, the DNA is TGCGCCAGCCGGGGACAGGACGCAGGGGCCGGGGAGCTGTTTTTT.

The sample holds one count of this clone. The CDR3 sequence is CASSLRGTGGLNTEAFF. CDR3 in DNA: TGTGCCAGCAGTTTAAGGGGGACAGGGGGCCTGAACACTGAAGCTTTCTTT. This sequence joins TRBV27 and TRBJ1-1; the match to TRBD1 covers 12 bases. CDR1 is MNHEY, CDR2 SMNVEV, per germline (reference sequence). J gave up 0 bases and V 2 bases, and 4 bases lay outside the gene matches. This CDR3 is built from 17 residues.

The chain recombines TRBV19 with TRBJ1-1, with a weak D call TRBD1 (5 bases). Trimming shortened V by 5 bases and J by 4 bases, and 8 bases separated the two germline ends. The CDR3 length is 12 residues. Germline V lookup: CDR1 LNHDA, CDR2 SQIVND (reference sequence). CDR3: CASSPTGTEAFF. CDR3 nucleotide sequence: TGTGCCAGTAGTCCTACAGGCACTGAAGCTTTCTTT.

This clone has just one count. The chain carries TRBV6-6 and TRBJ2-1; a weak D match, TRBD2 (7 bases). V was trimmed by 2 bases and J by 12 bases, leaving 20 bases between them. Germline V gives CDR1 MNHNY, CDR2 SVGAGI (reference sequence). This CDR3 is built from 15 residues. CDR3 nucleotides: TGTGCCAGCAGTTACGTGTCGGGGGGCGCAGAGGGGCAGTTCTTC. Residues: CASSYVSGGAEGQFF.

Only a few counts were recorded for this clone. This chain links TRBV4-3 with TRBJ1-4; maybe TRBD1 (5 bases). Trimming stripped 1 base from V and 4 bases from J, with 10 bases between. CDR3 length: 15 residues. In germline, CDR1 is LGHNA, CDR2 YSLEER. CDR3 sequence: CASSQGGEYNEKLFF. The CDR3 DNA is TGCGCCAGCAGCCAAGGGGGGGAGTATAATGAAAAACTGTTTTTT.

The gene calls are TRBV28 and TRBJ1-2; no definite D call. Trimming removed 6 bases at V and 2 bases at J, with 34 bases between. The CDR3 runs to 21 residues. Per germline, CDR1 MDHEN and CDR2 SYDVKM. For the CDR3, the DNA is TGTGCCAGCAGACTACTTCTACCTTATACCGTCCGGGGTGCGGGCAACTATGGCTACACCTTC. As protein: CASRLLLPYTVRGAGNYGYTF.

The gene calls are TRBV6-2 or TRBV6-3 and TRBJ2-7, with D possibly TRBD1 on 6 matching bases. Germline-derived CDR1 and CDR2 are MNHEY and SVGEGT. The CDR3 sequence is 13 residues long. V was trimmed by 5 bases and J by 4 bases, leaving 12 bases between them. The CDR3 is CASSLQGSYEQYV. For the CDR3, the DNA is TGTGCCAGCAGTCTACAGGGATCTTACGAGCAGTACGTC.

CDR3 region: CASSLFDSGGYTF. The CDR3 nucleotides are TGTGCCAGCAGCTTGTTCGACAGTGGGGGCTACACCTTC. The V and J genes are TRBV5-8 and TRBJ1-2; D possibly corresponds to TRBD1 (5 bases). The CDR3 is 13 residues long. V lost 1 base and J 8 bases, leaving 12 bases between the germline ends. Germline V gene sequence: CDR1 SGHTS, CDR2 YDEGEE.

The chain has TRBV10-1 and TRBJ2-3, with 11 nucleotides matching TRBD1. V trimming: 3 bases; J trimming: 4 bases; junction bases outside the gene matches: 6. The germline gives CDR1 WNHNN, CDR2 SYGVQD (reference sequence). This CDR3 comprises 16 residues. This CDR3 is CASSDGDRGRADTQYF. The CDR3 DNA reads TGCGCCAGCAGTGATGGGGACAGGGGGAGAGCAGATACGCAGTATTTT.

The chain has TRBV7-2 and TRBJ2-6; D possibly corresponds to TRBD2 (6 bases). Deletions cut 7 bases from V and 4 bases from J, with 14 bases between. CDR3 size: 15 residues. Germline loops: CDR1 SGHTA, CDR2 FQGNSA. CDR3: CASTRDFIGANVLTF. The CDR3 DNA reads TGTGCCAGCACCCGGGACTTTATCGGGGCCAACGTCCTGACTTTC. Full variable domain (outside the CDR3, taken from reference TRBV7-2 and TRBJ2-6): GAGVSQSPSNKVTEKGKDVELRCDPISGHTALYWYRQSLGQGLEFLIYFQGNSAPDKSGLPSDRFSAERTGGSVSTLTIQRTQQEDSAVYLCASTRDFIGANVLTFGAGSRLTVL.

This chain joins TRBV10-3 and TRBJ2-2; TRBD1 is a possible D gene (5 bases). The CDR3 consists of 14 residues. The V gene's germline CDR1 is ENHRY and CDR2 SYGVKD. Trimming removed 4 bases at V and 6 bases at J, with 12 bases between. The CDR3 here is CAISGQLGAGELFF. CDR3 coding DNA: TGTGCCATCAGTGGACAGCTGGGCGCCGGGGAGCTGTTTTTT.

This chain links TRBV9 with TRBJ1-4; 8 bases match TRBD1. V trimming: 3 bases; J trimming: 8 bases; junction bases outside the gene matches: 9. The CDR3 covers 15 residues. In germline, CDR1 is SGDLS, CDR2 YYNGEE. The CDR3 sequence: CASSAAGTGGEKLFF. The CDR3 bases are TGTGCCAGCAGCGCCGCCGGGACAGGAGGAGAAAAACTGTTTTTT.

CDR3 residues: CATSEGGRWTQHF. CDR3 nucleotides: TGTGCCACCAGTGAGGGGGGGCGGTGGACCCAGCATTTT. The chain links TRBV24-1 to TRBJ1-5; tentatively, D is TRBD1 (6 bases). CDR3 length equals 13 residues. The germline V and J ends were trimmed by 4 bases and 11 bases, with 14 bases remaining between them. Germline V gene data show CDR1 as KGHDR and CDR2 as SFDVKD.

V gene TRBV10-3 combines with J gene TRBJ1-6; D is undetermined. Trimming cost V 0 bases and J 10 bases, with 7 bases left between them. Looked up from germline, CDR1 is ENHRY and CDR2 is SYGVKD. This CDR3 has 13 residues. CDR3 coding DNA: TGTGCCATCAGTGAGTCTAGGGAGTCACCCCTCCACTTT. Encoded protein: CAISESRESPLHF.

The rearrangement uses TRBV27 and TRBJ2-1, with 9 bases that match TRBD2. The CDR3 runs to 16 residues. The germline V gene encodes CDR1 MNHEY and CDR2 SMNVEV (reference sequence). V was clipped by 6 bases and J by 5 bases; unmatched bases: 11. CDR3 region: CASRSFLAGRNNEQFF. The CDR3 nucleotides read TGTGCCAGCAGAAGCTTTCTAGCGGGGAGGAACAATGAGCAGTTCTTC.

The chain has TRBV4-1 and TRBJ2-5; TRBD2 aligns across 16 bases. This CDR3 is 19 amino acids long. CDR1 is MGHRA and CDR2 is YSYEKL in the germline V gene. After removal of 0 bases from V and 1 base from J, the junction contained 5 bases not matched to a gene. CDR3 sequence reads: CASSQEGTSGGAFQETQYF. DNA for the CDR3: TGCGCCAGCAGCCAAGAAGGGACTAGCGGGGGGGCCTTCCAAGAGACCCAGTACTTC.

The chain recombines TRBV5-5 with TRBJ1-5, with TRBD1 matching 9 bases. V was clipped by 1 base and J by 9 bases; unmatched bases: 14. The CDR3 has 17 amino acids. CDR1 is SGHKS and CDR2 is YYEKEE in the germline V gene (reference sequence). The CDR3 sequence: CASSLRGLQGAQGPQHF. The CDR3, as DNA: TGTGCCAGCAGCTTGAGGGGTTTACAGGGGGCCCAAGGGCCCCAGCATTTT.

The gene calls are TRBV18 and TRBJ1-1; D perhaps matches TRBD1 (5 bases). The germline V gene has CDR1 KGHSH and CDR2 LQKENI. There are 15 residues in the CDR3. The V and J ends lost 3 bases and 4 bases respectively, with 15 bases between them. CDR3 sequence (DNA): TGTGCCAGCTCACCGGGGTCGGGGGTGAGCACTGAAGCTTTCTTT. Translation: CASSPGSGVSTEAFF.

The genes are TRBV5-1 and TRBJ2-6, with D possibly matching TRBD2 (5 bases). CDR3 length: 17 amino acids. Trimming took 4 bases from V and 0 from J, leaving 14 bases between them. CDR1 and CDR2 (germline): SGHRS, YFSETQ. The CDR3 sequence is CASSAGVLSSGANVLTF. In DNA, the CDR3 is TGCGCCAGCAGCGCCGGGGTCCTATCCTCTGGGGCCAACGTCCTGACTTTC.